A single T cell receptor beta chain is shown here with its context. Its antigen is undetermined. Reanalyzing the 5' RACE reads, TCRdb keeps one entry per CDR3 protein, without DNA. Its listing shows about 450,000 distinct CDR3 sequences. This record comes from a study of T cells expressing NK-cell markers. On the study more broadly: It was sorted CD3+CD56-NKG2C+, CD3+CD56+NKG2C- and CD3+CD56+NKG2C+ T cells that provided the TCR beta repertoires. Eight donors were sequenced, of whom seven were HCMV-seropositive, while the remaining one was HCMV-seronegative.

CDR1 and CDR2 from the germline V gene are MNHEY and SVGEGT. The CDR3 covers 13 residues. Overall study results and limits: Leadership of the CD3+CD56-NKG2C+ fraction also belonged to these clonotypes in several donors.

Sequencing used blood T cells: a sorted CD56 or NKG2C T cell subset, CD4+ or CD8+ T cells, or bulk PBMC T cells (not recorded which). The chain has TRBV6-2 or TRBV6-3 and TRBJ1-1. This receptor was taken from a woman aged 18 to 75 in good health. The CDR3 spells CASSYQMNTEAFF.